This T cell receptor beta chain emerged from a study of blood T cell repertoires in COVID-19 (dated by TCRdb to 2018 to 2020). For context, the study as a whole: Samples covering the acute and convalescent phases of COVID-19 were provided by collaborators in the United States, Italy and Spain. The material from the prospective study consisted of cDNA or gDNA derived from T cells, B-cell-depleted T cells, or PBMCs. Subjects who had been exposed to COVID-19, were actively infected with it, or had recovered from it provided the deeply sampled blood TCRbeta repertoires that made up the dataset. The repertoires were released in a freely available public database intended as a resource for research on the immune response to SARS-CoV-2. Samples were obtained from the ongoing ImmuneRACE study (first 160 participants) and from 1,254 subjects provided by 6 global collaborators. Sample metadata almost always included a de-identified subject ID, COVID-19 status, age in years and sex. HLA class I and class II types, where available, came from metadata supplied by the sample provider rather than from assay-based typing.

This clone was seen ten or more times. Its antigen is still unknown. No qualities accompany the bases; no much larger clone lies one base away. Collaborating institutions collected whole blood in K2EDTA tubes following their own protocols. For TCRbeta analysis, collaborator samples were shipped as frozen whole blood, as isolated PBMCs, or as DNA extracted from either sample type. The immunoSEQ Assay, a bias-controlled multiplex PCR, was used to amplify TCRbeta CDR3 regions from genomic DNA. Under the source paper's analysis protocol: The number of nucleated cells in each sample was estimated from the amplification of reference gene primers within the assay. To quantify the absolute abundance of each unique TCRbeta CDR3 rearrangement, sequence reads were collapsed and filtered. Productive Simpson clonality was computed per sample as the square root of Simpson's diversity index over productive rearrangements. TCRdb re-hosts the immuneACCESS table, in-frame sequences only. Its copies lack some clones; in the studies checked, an unresolved V gene accounts for under half of them, and the cause for the rest is not known. V, J and clone size derive from that table, while D and trimming were established from the DNA sequence. In this sample the table shows approximately 99,000 clones, about two thirds of which occur a single time. 1.5% to 2% of the sample is held by the ten biggest clonotypes.

The full study reports these points: Clinical and demographic metadata were provided uncurated, with the amount varying by source and participant.

The clonotype comes from a middle-aged woman with acute or convalescent COVID-19. The sample was peripheral blood.

The bases are TGTGCCAGAAGCGAGTTAGAGGGCTACAGCACAGATACGCAGTATTTT. It specifies CARSELEGYSTDTQYF. The chain is assembled from TRBV5-3 and TRBJ2-3; the D gene is perhaps TRBD2, on 5 matching bases. TRBV5-3 is recorded as an ORF, its role being uncertain. The CDR3, cysteine through phenylalanine, is 16 amino acids long. Only the CDR3 part of the read is kept: 48 bases, read in frame from the first base. V is cut by 4 bases and J by 0 bases, and the space between the germline ends is 15 bases.